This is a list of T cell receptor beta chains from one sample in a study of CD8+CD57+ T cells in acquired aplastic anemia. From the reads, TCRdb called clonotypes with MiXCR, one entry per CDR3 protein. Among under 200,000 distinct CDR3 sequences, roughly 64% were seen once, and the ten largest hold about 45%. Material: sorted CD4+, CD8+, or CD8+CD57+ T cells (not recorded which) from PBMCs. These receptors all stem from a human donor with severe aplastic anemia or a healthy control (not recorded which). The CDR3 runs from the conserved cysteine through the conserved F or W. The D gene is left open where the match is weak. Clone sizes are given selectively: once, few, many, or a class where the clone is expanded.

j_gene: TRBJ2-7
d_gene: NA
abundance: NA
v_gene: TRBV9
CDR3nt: TGTGCCAGCAGCGTAGAAGGCAGGGTGAGCGAGCAGTACTTC
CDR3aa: CASSVEGRVSEQYF

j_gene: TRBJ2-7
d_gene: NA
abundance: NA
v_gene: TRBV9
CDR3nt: TGTGCCAGCAGCAAGCGCAGGGGAGGAGAGCAGTACTTC
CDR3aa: CASSKRRGGEQYF

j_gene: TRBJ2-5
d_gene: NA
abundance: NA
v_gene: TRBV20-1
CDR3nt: TGCAGTGCTAGAGGGCTAGCGGAGACCCAGTACTTC
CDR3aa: CSARGLAETQYF

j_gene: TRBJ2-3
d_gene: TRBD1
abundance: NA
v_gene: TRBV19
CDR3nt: TGTGCCAGTAGTCCTGACAGGGGAGCCACAGATACGCAGTATTTT
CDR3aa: CASSPDRGATDTQYF

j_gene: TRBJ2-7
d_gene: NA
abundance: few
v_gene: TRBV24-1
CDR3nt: TGTGCCACCAGTGCTACCGTCTACGAGCAGTACTTC
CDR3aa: CATSATVYEQYF

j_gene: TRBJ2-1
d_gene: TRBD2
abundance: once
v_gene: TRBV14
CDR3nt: TGTGCCAGCAGCCAAGATGCGGGGGGGTACAATGAGCAGTTCTTC
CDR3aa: CASSQDAGGYNEQFF

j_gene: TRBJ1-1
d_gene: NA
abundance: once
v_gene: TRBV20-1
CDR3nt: TGCAGTGCTCCCCTGACAGGTGAAGCTTTCTTT
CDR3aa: CSAPLTGEAFF

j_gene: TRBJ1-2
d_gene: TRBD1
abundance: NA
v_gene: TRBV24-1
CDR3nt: TGTGCCACCAGTGATTCCCCTACAGGGGGCTATGGCTACACCTTC
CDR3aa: CATSDSPTGGYGYTF

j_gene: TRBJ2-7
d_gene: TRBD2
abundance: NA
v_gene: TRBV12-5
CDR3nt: TGTGCTAGTGGTTTGGCGGGGGGGCCTTACGAGCAGTACTTC
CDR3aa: CASGLAGGPYEQYF

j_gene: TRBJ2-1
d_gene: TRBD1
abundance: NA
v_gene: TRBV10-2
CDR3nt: TGCGCCAGCAGACTCTTAGGACAGGGAGGCAATGAGCAGTTCTTC
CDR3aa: CASRLLGQGGNEQFF

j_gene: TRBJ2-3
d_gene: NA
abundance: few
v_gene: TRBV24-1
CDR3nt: TGTGCCACCAGTGATGCCAGGCTTAGCACAGATACGCAGTATTTT
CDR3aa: CATSDARLSTDTQYF

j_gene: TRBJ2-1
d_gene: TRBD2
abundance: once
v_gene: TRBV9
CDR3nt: TGTGCCAGCAGCGCCACAGGGACTAGCGGGTACAATGAGCAGTTCTTC
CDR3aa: CASSATGTSGYNEQFF

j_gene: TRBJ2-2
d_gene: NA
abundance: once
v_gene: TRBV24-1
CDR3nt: TGTGCCACCGCGACTGCGAACACCGGGGAGCTGTTTTTT
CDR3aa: CATATANTGELFF

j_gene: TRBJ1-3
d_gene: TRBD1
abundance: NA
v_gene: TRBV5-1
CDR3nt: TGCGCCAGCAGCTTGATGGGGACAGTTAACTCTGGAAACACCATATATTTT
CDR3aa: CASSLMGTVNSGNTIYF

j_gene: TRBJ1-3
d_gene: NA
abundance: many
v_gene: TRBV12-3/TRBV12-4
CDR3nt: TGTGCCAGCAGTTTGTTGGGAAACACCATATATTTT
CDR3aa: CASSLLGNTIYF

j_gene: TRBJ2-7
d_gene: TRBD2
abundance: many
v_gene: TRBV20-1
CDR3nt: TGCAGTGCTAGAGATCCTGAGGGGCGGGGGGCTCCCTACGAGCAGTACTTC
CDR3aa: CSARDPEGRGAPYEQYF

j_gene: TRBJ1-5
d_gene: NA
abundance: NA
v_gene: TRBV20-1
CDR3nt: TGTAGTGCCGACGGACGTGGGAGCAATCAGCCCCAGCATTTT
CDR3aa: CSADGRGSNQPQHF

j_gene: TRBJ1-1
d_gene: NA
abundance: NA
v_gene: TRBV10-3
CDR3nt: TGTGCCATCAGTGAAAGTCAGATAATGAACACTGAAGCTTTCTTT
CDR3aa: CAISESQIMNTEAFF

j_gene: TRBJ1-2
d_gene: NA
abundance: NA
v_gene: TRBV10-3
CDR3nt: TGTGCCATCAGTGAGACCACAGGCTATGGCTACACCTTC
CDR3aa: CAISETTGYGYTF

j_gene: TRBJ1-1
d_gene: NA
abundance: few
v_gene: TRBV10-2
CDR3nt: TGCGCCAGCAGTGAGACGTCCCTCCCTGAAGCTTTCTTT
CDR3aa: CASSETSLPEAFF

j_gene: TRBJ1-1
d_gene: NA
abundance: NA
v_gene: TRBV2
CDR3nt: TGTGCCAGCAGCCCCCGGGAGGGGCTAGCTTTCTTT
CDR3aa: CASSPREGLAFF

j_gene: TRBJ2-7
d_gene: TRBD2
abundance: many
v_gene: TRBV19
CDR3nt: TGTGCCAGTAGGCAACCGGGACTAGCGGGGTCGTACGAGCAGTACTTC
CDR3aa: CASRQPGLAGSYEQYF

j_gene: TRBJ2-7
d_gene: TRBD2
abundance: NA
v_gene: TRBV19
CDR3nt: TGTGCCAGTAGTCCAGGACTAGCGACCACCTACGAGCAGTACTTC
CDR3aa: CASSPGLATTYEQYF

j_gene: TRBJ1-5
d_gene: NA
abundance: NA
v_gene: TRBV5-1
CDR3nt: TGCGCCAGCAGCTTGGGGGTGGGGACGGGGGATCAGCCCCAGCATTTT
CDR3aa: CASSLGVGTGDQPQHF

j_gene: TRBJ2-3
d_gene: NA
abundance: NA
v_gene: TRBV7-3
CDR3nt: TGTGCCAGCAGCTTACGTCGCGGTGCAGATACGCAGTATTTT
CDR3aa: CASSLRRGADTQYF

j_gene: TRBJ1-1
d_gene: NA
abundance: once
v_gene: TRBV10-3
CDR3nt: TGTGCCATCAGTGAGTCAGCAGGGGAGAACACTGAAGCTTTCTTT
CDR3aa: CAISESAGENTEAFF

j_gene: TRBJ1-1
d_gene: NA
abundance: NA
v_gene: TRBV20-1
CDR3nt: TGCAGTGCTCTAAGGGACACTGAAGCTTTCTTT
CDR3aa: CSALRDTEAFF

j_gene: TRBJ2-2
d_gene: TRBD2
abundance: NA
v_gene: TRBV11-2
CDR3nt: TGTGCCAGCAGCCTGCCGGGACTAGGCTACACCGGGGAGCTGTTTTTT
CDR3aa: CASSLPGLGYTGELFF

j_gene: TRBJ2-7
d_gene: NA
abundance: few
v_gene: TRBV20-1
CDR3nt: TGCAGTGCTAGAGATCAGGGGAGCGGTTACGAGCAGTACTTC
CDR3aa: CSARDQGSGYEQYF

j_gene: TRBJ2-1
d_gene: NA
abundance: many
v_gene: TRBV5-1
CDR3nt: TGCGCCAGCAGCCAATACCATCAGGGGAATTCCTACAATGAGCAGTTCTTC
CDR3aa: CASSQYHQGNSYNEQFF

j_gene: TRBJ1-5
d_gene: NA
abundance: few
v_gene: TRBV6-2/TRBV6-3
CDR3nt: TGTGCCAGCAGTCATCCCATGGCAGGGTATAGCAATCAGCCCCAGCATTTT
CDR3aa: CASSHPMAGYSNQPQHF

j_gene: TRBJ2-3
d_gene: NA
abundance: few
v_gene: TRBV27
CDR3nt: TGTGCCAGCAGTTTACACCAGGCAGATACGCAGTATTTT
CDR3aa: CASSLHQADTQYF

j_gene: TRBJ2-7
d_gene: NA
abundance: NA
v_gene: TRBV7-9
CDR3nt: TGTGCCAGCAGCCGACTGGGGGGAGGCGAGCAGTACTTC
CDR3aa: CASSRLGGGEQYF

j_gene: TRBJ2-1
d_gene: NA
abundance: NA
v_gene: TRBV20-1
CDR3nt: TGCAGTGTTCAGGCCTACAATGAGCAGTTCTTC
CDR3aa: CSVQAYNEQFF